This is a list of T cell receptor beta chains from one sample in a study of neoadjuvant anti-PD-1 for oral cavity cancer. Libraries were prepared by immunoSEQ multiplex PCR; TCRdb keeps only in-frame clonotypes and omits some of them. The sample holds tens of thousands of clones, about four fifths seen once. The specimen comprised PBMCs, sampled before nivolumab (anti-PD-1) treatment. The origin of the receptors is a person aged 35-79 years with oral cavity squamous cell carcinoma. Each CDR3 is given with its conserved first and last residue. Fields, in order: V gene, clone size, D gene, J gene, CDR3 DNA, CDR3 protein. The D gene is left open where the match is weak. Where a row states a size, it is once, few, many or the class of an expanded clone; other rows omit it.

V gene: TRBV30
clone size: few
D gene: -
J gene: TRBJ2-5
CDR3 DNA: TGTGCCTGGAGTCTTGGAGGGGGAAACCAAGAGACCCAGTACTTC
CDR3 protein: CAWSLGGGNQETQYF

V gene: TRBV5-1
clone size: -
D gene: TRBD2
J gene: TRBJ2-1
CDR3 DNA: TGCGCCAGCAGCGCCGGGACTAGCGGATTAAATGAGCAGTTCTTC
CDR3 protein: CASSAGTSGLNEQFF

V gene: TRBV2
clone size: -
D gene: -
J gene: TRBJ2-6
CDR3 DNA: TGTGCCAGCAGGTCGGGACACCCCTTTCTAGCTCCAGGGGCCAACGTCCTGACTTTC
CDR3 protein: CASRSGHPFLAPGANVLTF

V gene: TRBV10-2
clone size: -
D gene: -
J gene: TRBJ2-1
CDR3 DNA: TGCGCCAGCAGTGGCCCTAGCGACGGGGATAATGAGCAGTTCTTC
CDR3 protein: CASSGPSDGDNEQFF

V gene: TRBV14
clone size: -
D gene: -
J gene: TRBJ1-6
CDR3 DNA: TGTGCCAGCAGCCCCGCGGGCAGTTCACCCCTCCACTTT
CDR3 protein: CASSPAGSSPLHF

V gene: TRBV4-1
clone size: -
D gene: -
J gene: TRBJ1-2
CDR3 DNA: TGCGCCAGCAGCCAAGATCAATGGGTAGGGGCCTATGGCTACACCTTC
CDR3 protein: CASSQDQWVGAYGYTF

V gene: TRBV6-1
clone size: -
D gene: -
J gene: TRBJ1-4
CDR3 DNA: TGTGCCAGCAGTTTGGACGGATTTCGGGAAAAACTGTTTTTT
CDR3 protein: CASSLDGFREKLFF

V gene: TRBV5-1
clone size: -
D gene: -
J gene: TRBJ2-2
CDR3 DNA: TGCGCCAGCAGCATTCAGGGGTGGAACACCGGGGAGCTGTTTTTT
CDR3 protein: CASSIQGWNTGELFF

V gene: TRBV4-1
clone size: -
D gene: -
J gene: TRBJ2-5
CDR3 DNA: TGCGCCAGCAGCCAAGGACCGCCCTGGGAGACCCAGTACTTC
CDR3 protein: CASSQGPPWETQYF

V gene: TRBV25-1
clone size: -
D gene: TRBD1
J gene: TRBJ1-1
CDR3 DNA: TGTGCCAGCAGTGATATGCCGGGACAGGGGACTGAAGCTTTCTTT
CDR3 protein: CASSDMPGQGTEAFF

V gene: TRBV7-7
clone size: -
D gene: TRBD2
J gene: TRBJ2-5
CDR3 DNA: TGTGCCAGCAGCGAAAGACTAGCGGGAGCCCATCAAGAGACCCAGTACTTC
CDR3 protein: CASSERLAGAHQETQYF

V gene: TRBV7-7
clone size: -
D gene: -
J gene: TRBJ2-2
CDR3 DNA: TGTGCTAGCAGCCCCAAGCCTAAGGGGACCGGGGAGCTGTTTTTT
CDR3 protein: CASSPKPKGTGELFF

V gene: TRBV27
clone size: -
D gene: -
J gene: TRBJ1-3
CDR3 DNA: TGTGCCAGCAAAGGGAGCTACGAAAACACCATATATTTT
CDR3 protein: CASKGSYENTIYF

V gene: TRBV27
clone size: few
D gene: -
J gene: TRBJ2-1
CDR3 DNA: TGTGCCAGCAGTTTCCTGAGCTCCTACAATGAGCAGTTCTTC
CDR3 protein: CASSFLSSYNEQFF

V gene: TRBV11-2
clone size: few
D gene: TRBD2
J gene: TRBJ2-1
CDR3 DNA: TGTGCCAGCAGCTTAGACCGACTAGCGGGAAGCTCCTACAATGAGCAGTTCTTC
CDR3 protein: CASSLDRLAGSSYNEQFF

V gene: TRBV7-8
clone size: -
D gene: TRBD2
J gene: TRBJ2-1
CDR3 DNA: TGTGCCAGCAGCTTTGGGTGGACGAAGCGGGGCGGTAATGAGCAGTTCTTC
CDR3 protein: CASSFGWTKRGGNEQFF

V gene: TRBV10-3
clone size: -
D gene: -
J gene: TRBJ2-7
CDR3 DNA: TGTGCCATCAGTGAGTCGAGGACACCCGGCGAGCAGTACTTC
CDR3 protein: CAISESRTPGEQYF

V gene: TRBV9
clone size: -
D gene: -
J gene: TRBJ2-7
CDR3 DNA: TGTGCCAGCAGCGTAAATTCGATTTCCCACGAGCAGTACTTC
CDR3 protein: CASSVNSISHEQYF

V gene: TRBV7-6
clone size: -
D gene: TRBD1
J gene: TRBJ2-7
CDR3 DNA: TGTGCCAGCGGCGGATGGGGACAGGGAACCGGGGAGCAGTACTTC
CDR3 protein: CASGGWGQGTGEQYF

V gene: TRBV30
clone size: -
D gene: TRBD1
J gene: TRBJ2-1
CDR3 DNA: TGTGCCTGGAGTGTACTCAGGACAGGGCTGAATGAGCAGTTCTTC
CDR3 protein: CAWSVLRTGLNEQFF

V gene: TRBV11-3
clone size: -
D gene: TRBD1
J gene: TRBJ2-7
CDR3 DNA: TGTGCCAGCAGCTCCGGGACAGGGACCTACGAGCAGTACTTC
CDR3 protein: CASSSGTGTYEQYF

V gene: TRBV7-9
clone size: -
D gene: -
J gene: TRBJ1-2
CDR3 DNA: TGTGCCAGCAGCTTAGTGGTATGGGGTACATATGGCTACACCTTC
CDR3 protein: CASSLVVWGTYGYTF

V gene: TRBV9
clone size: -
D gene: TRBD2
J gene: TRBJ2-3
CDR3 DNA: TGTGCCAGCAACCTAGCGGGAGTAGAAAATACGCAGTATTTT
CDR3 protein: CASNLAGVENTQYF

V gene: TRBV4-1
clone size: medium-sized
D gene: -
J gene: TRBJ1-5
CDR3 DNA: TGCGCCAGCAGCCCCGTCAAGGGTTCAAGCAATCAGCCCCAGCATTTT
CDR3 protein: CASSPVKGSSNQPQHF

V gene: TRBV7-9
clone size: -
D gene: TRBD1
J gene: TRBJ1-4
CDR3 DNA: TGTGCCAGCAGCAACCGACAGGGGGCGGGTGAAAAACTGTTTTTT
CDR3 protein: CASSNRQGAGEKLFF

V gene: TRBV29-1
clone size: -
D gene: TRBD1
J gene: TRBJ1-5
CDR3 DNA: TGCAGCGTTACCGGGACAGGGGTTAATCAGCCCCAGCATTTT
CDR3 protein: CSVTGTGVNQPQHF

V gene: TRBV7-9
clone size: -
D gene: -
J gene: TRBJ2-4
CDR3 DNA: TGTGCCAGCAGCTTAGTAGGGTTTCAATACTTC
CDR3 protein: CASSLVGFQYF

V gene: TRBV10-3
clone size: -
D gene: TRBD1
J gene: TRBJ2-7
CDR3 DNA: TGTGCCATCACATCGCCGGGACAGGGAGGCGAGCAGTACTTC
CDR3 protein: CAITSPGQGGEQYF

V gene: TRBV15
clone size: once
D gene: -
J gene: TRBJ2-4
CDR3 DNA: TGTGCCACCAGCAGAGATAGGGGTTCGGGAAACATTCAGTACTTC
CDR3 protein: CATSRDRGSGNIQYF

V gene: TRBV27
clone size: -
D gene: -
J gene: TRBJ1-1
CDR3 DNA: TGTGCCAGCAGTGCCCGGGGTGGGCGGCCGATGAACACTGAAGCTTTCTTT
CDR3 protein: CASSARGGRPMNTEAFF

V gene: TRBV6-5
clone size: -
D gene: -
J gene: TRBJ2-1
CDR3 DNA: TGTGCCAGCAGTAAACCAACAGGGATCAATGAGCAGTTCTTC
CDR3 protein: CASSKPTGINEQFF

V gene: TRBV28
clone size: -
D gene: -
J gene: TRBJ2-1
CDR3 DNA: TGTGCCAGCAGTTTGTTCCAGGGTGGCTCCTACAATGAGCAGTTCTTC
CDR3 protein: CASSLFQGGSYNEQFF

V gene: TRBV5-4
clone size: -
D gene: TRBD2
J gene: TRBJ2-7
CDR3 DNA: TGTGCCAGCAGCAGTATGACTAGCGGCTACGAGCAGTACTTC
CDR3 protein: CASSSMTSGYEQYF

V gene: TRBV30
clone size: -
D gene: -
J gene: TRBJ1-1
CDR3 DNA: TGTGCCTGGAGTGTACTTAGGGGGGATACTGAAGCTTTCTTT
CDR3 protein: CAWSVLRGDTEAFF

V gene: TRBV28
clone size: -
D gene: TRBD1
J gene: TRBJ1-5
CDR3 DNA: TGTGCCAGCAGCAGACAGGGAGTAGTGCAGCCCCAGCATTTT
CDR3 protein: CASSRQGVVQPQHF

V gene: TRBV7-5
clone size: -
D gene: -
J gene: TRBJ2-7
CDR3 DNA: TGTGCCAGAAGCTTAGCACGAAGGGGGCACGTCCCCGAGCAGTACTTC
CDR3 protein: CARSLARRGHVPEQYF

V gene: TRBV6-5
clone size: few
D gene: -
J gene: TRBJ2-1
CDR3 DNA: TGTGCCAGCAGGTTCAGGGTTTGGGACAATGAGCAGTTCTTC
CDR3 protein: CASRFRVWDNEQFF

V gene: TRBV19
clone size: -
D gene: TRBD1
J gene: TRBJ1-5
CDR3 DNA: TGTGCCAGTAGTATGGACAGGGGCGGGAATCAGCCCCAGCATTTT
CDR3 protein: CASSMDRGGNQPQHF

V gene: TRBV27
clone size: -
D gene: -
J gene: TRBJ1-2
CDR3 DNA: TGTGCCAGCAGTCCGACCGGAGGGCGCTACGGCGGCTACACCTTC
CDR3 protein: CASSPTGGRYGGYTF

V gene: TRBV4-2
clone size: -
D gene: TRBD2
J gene: TRBJ2-1
CDR3 DNA: TGTGCCAGCAGCCAAGATAGGGCCGCGGGAGGGCGGGGCAATGAGCAGTTCTTC
CDR3 protein: CASSQDRAAGGRGNEQFF

V gene: TRBV5-1
clone size: -
D gene: -
J gene: TRBJ2-2
CDR3 DNA: TGCGCCAGCAGCTTGTCCGGGACCGCAGGCGGGGAGCTGTTTTTT
CDR3 protein: CASSLSGTAGGELFF

V gene: TRBV7-6
clone size: -
D gene: -
J gene: TRBJ2-7
CDR3 DNA: TGTGCCAGCAGCCTCCGACGGAGGAGCTACGAGCAGTACTTC
CDR3 protein: CASSLRRRSYEQYF

V gene: TRBV9
clone size: -
D gene: -
J gene: TRBJ1-2
CDR3 DNA: TGTGCCAGCAGCTCAGGGAAGGGCCTTGGCTATGGCTACACCTTC
CDR3 protein: CASSSGKGLGYGYTF

V gene: TRBV11-2
clone size: -
D gene: -
J gene: TRBJ2-2
CDR3 DNA: TGTGCCAGCAGGCCCAACACCGGGGAGCTGTTTTTT
CDR3 protein: CASRPNTGELFF

V gene: TRBV13
clone size: -
D gene: -
J gene: TRBJ2-7
CDR3 DNA: TGTGCCAGCAGCTTGGGGCAGCCCTACGAGCAGTACTTC
CDR3 protein: CASSLGQPYEQYF

V gene: TRBV30
clone size: -
D gene: -
J gene: TRBJ2-5
CDR3 DNA: TGTGCCTGGAGTGTAGACACGGAGACCCAGTACTTC
CDR3 protein: CAWSVDTETQYF

V gene: TRBV5-1
clone size: -
D gene: -
J gene: TRBJ2-7
CDR3 DNA: TGCGCCAGCAGCTCGGAGGGGTTCTCCTACGAGCAGTACTTC
CDR3 protein: CASSSEGFSYEQYF

V gene: TRBV6-1
clone size: -
D gene: TRBD2
J gene: TRBJ2-7
CDR3 DNA: TGTGCCAGCAGTGAATCGCCTAGCGGGAGGGCCTATCAGCAGTACTTC
CDR3 protein: CASSESPSGRAYQQYF

V gene: TRBV7-8
clone size: -
D gene: -
J gene: TRBJ1-5
CDR3 DNA: TGTGCCAGCAGCTTAGTCCAGGGCGGACAGCCCCAGCATTTT
CDR3 protein: CASSLVQGGQPQHF

V gene: TRBV28
clone size: -
D gene: TRBD1
J gene: TRBJ1-3
CDR3 DNA: TGTGCCAGCACCCTCCGGGACAGAAGAGGAAACACCATATATTTT
CDR3 protein: CASTLRDRRGNTIYF

V gene: TRBV5-1
clone size: once
D gene: TRBD1
J gene: TRBJ1-1
CDR3 DNA: TGCGCCAGCAGCCCAGAAGCGGGACAGGGAGTGGCTTTCTTT
CDR3 protein: CASSPEAGQGVAFF

V gene: TRBV11-1
clone size: -
D gene: -
J gene: TRBJ1-1
CDR3 DNA: TGTGCCAGCAGCTTAGCGAGGGATATGGGCACTGAAGCTTTCTTT
CDR3 protein: CASSLARDMGTEAFF